The text below deals with one TCR beta chain. This table comes from immunoSEQ multiplex PCR, and its TCRdb copy is limited to in-frame clones, with some not included. Seen here are about 370,000 clones, 89% observed once, and the top ten hold 1.5% to 2%. CDR1 is SGHTA and CDR2 is FQGNSA in the germline V gene. This CDR3 region has 14 residues. V shed 4 bases and J shed 7 bases, with 14 bases lying between them. This specimen belongs to a study of blood T cell repertoires in COVID-19. Study in general: Acute and convalescent COVID-19 specimens originated in the United States, Italy and Spain. PBMCs, B-cell-depleted T cells, or T cells provided the cDNA or gDNA that made up the material.

The clonotype originates from a woman under 40 who had recovered from COVID-19. The sequencing input was PBMCs or T cells enriched from blood (not recorded which). The J gene is TRBJ1-3, the V gene TRBV7-2; D might be TRBD1 (5 bases). CDR3: CASSSDMARNTIYF. Written as DNA, the CDR3 is TGTGCCAGCAGCTCGGACATGGCCCGCAACACCATATATTTT. Filled out from reference TRBV7-2 and TRBJ1-3, the complete variable domain reads GAGVSQSPSNKVTEKGKDVELRCDPISGHTALYWYRQSLGQGLEFLIYFQGNSAPDKSGLPSDRFSAERTGGSVSTLTIQRTQQEDSAVYLCASSSDMARNTIYFGEGSWLTVV.